The 26 T cell receptor beta chains in this list originate from one sample, sequenced in a study of CD8 T cells in Susac syndrome. The RNA input was about 0.5 to 1 ug, and it was reverse transcribed with random hexamers. TCRdb called the immunoSEQ multiplex PCR reads again in MiXCR, with one record for every CDR3 protein. The table lists about 90,000 distinct CDR3 sequences, roughly 91% of them singletons. The sequencing sample was made of CD8+ T cells from PBMCs. The receptors come from a human donor in good health.

This chain uses TRBV5-1 with TRBJ2-7; D is unresolved. Germline V gene data show CDR1 as SGHRS and CDR2 as YFSETQ. The CDR3 consists of 14 residues. With 0 bases removed from V and 3 bases from J, the gap between germline ends came to 10 bases. The CDR3 is CASSLVGGYYEQYF. The CDR3 nucleotides read TGCGCCAGCAGCTTGGTGGGCGGATACTACGAGCAGTACTTC.

This clonotype was picked up a small number of times. The CDR3 protein is CASSPRIDSYEQYF. The DNA of the CDR3 is TGTGCCAGCAGCCCCAGGATAGACTCCTACGAGCAGTACTTC. V and J are TRBV13 and TRBJ2-7; D remains unclear. Between the trimmed V and J ends, which lost 5 bases and 0 bases, there was a span of 11 bases. Germline values: CDR1 PRHDT, CDR2 FYEKMQ (reference sequence). The CDR3 is made up of 14 amino acids.

The chain couples TRBV3-1 to TRBJ1-2, with 7 nucleotides matching TRBD1. The CDR3 totals 16 residues. Losses at the gene ends were 5 bases for V and 8 bases for J; bases not matched to a gene: 17. Per the germline V gene, CDR1 is LGHDT and CDR2 is YNNKEL (reference sequence). The CDR3 sequence: CASSDLFFAGTVGYTF. DNA of the CDR3: TGTGCCAGCAGCGACCTCTTTTTTGCCGGGACAGTCGGCTACACCTTC.

V gene TRBV29-1 combines with J gene TRBJ2-7, with unresolved D. This CDR3 has 12 residues. Looked up from germline, CDR1 is SQVTM and CDR2 is ANQGSEA. Trimming left V 3 bases short and J 3 bases short, with 9 bases between. CDR3 in amino acids: CSVEWQDYEQYF. DNA of the CDR3: TGCAGCGTTGAGTGGCAAGACTACGAGCAGTACTTC.

This sequence joins TRBV9 and TRBJ2-1, with D possibly matching TRBD1 (5 bases). The CDR3 consists of 15 residues. Trimming removed 4 bases from V and 2 bases from J, with 13 bases in between. Germline CDR1 and CDR2: SGDLS and YYNGEE. The DNA of the CDR3 is TGTGCCAGCAGCCCCCCAGACAGTCCCTACAATGAGCAGTTCTTC. Translation: CASSPPDSPYNEQFF.

The chain carries TRBV7-6 and TRBJ1-2; D gene ambiguous. V was shortened by 0 bases and J by 4 bases, with 12 bases between the two germline ends. Germline-derived CDR1 and CDR2 are SGHVS and FNYEAQ. This CDR3 is built from 15 residues. The CDR3 region is CASSLAAKTLYGYTF. The DNA of the CDR3 is TGTGCCAGCAGCTTAGCGGCGAAGACGCTCTATGGCTACACCTTC.

J is TRBJ1-1 and V is TRBV13; 7 bases line up with TRBD1. Germline V lookup: CDR1 PRHDT, CDR2 FYEKMQ (reference sequence). The CDR3 covers 14 residues. V lost 7 bases to trimming and J lost 3 bases; unmatched junction nucleotides: 8. Here the CDR3 DNA reads TGTGCCAGCAAGACCGACAGGGTATACACTGAAGCTTTCTTT. Protein: CASKTDRVYTEAFF.

The chain carries TRBV12-3 or TRBV12-4 and TRBJ2-2, with a tentative D call TRBD1 (7 bases). This CDR3 comprises 15 residues. V was pared by 5 bases and J by 6 bases, with 16 bases between. CDR3 sequence reads: CASSALATGPGELFF. In DNA form, the CDR3 reads TGTGCCAGCAGTGCCCTAGCGACAGGGCCCGGGGAGCTGTTTTTT.

J is TRBJ2-2 and V is TRBV12-3 or TRBV12-4; D gene uncertain. With 6 bases removed from V and 7 bases from J, the gap between germline ends came to 9 bases. The CDR3 extends over 12 amino acids. CDR3 amino acids: CASSSGGGELFF. The DNA of the CDR3 is TGTGCCAGCAGCTCCGGTGGCGGGGAGCTGTTTTTT.

This rearrangement joins TRBV15 to TRBJ2-7, with D perhaps matching TRBD1 or TRBD2 (5 bases each). Looked up from germline, CDR1 is LNHNV and CDR2 is YYDKDF (reference sequence). V lost 0 bases and J 6 bases, leaving 15 bases between the germline ends. CDR3 length: 15 amino acids. CDR3 DNA sequence: TGTGCCACCAGCAGAGATCGTGGGGGTCTAAGCGAGCAGTACTTC. It specifies CATSRDRGGLSEQYF.

The rearrangement joins TRBV23-1 to TRBJ2-2; D uncertain. TRBV23-1 is marked as an open reading frame, function uncertain. There are 16 residues in the CDR3. The V end was cut by 2 bases, the J end by 4 bases, with 14 bases between. The CDR3 coding sequence is TGCGCCAGCAGTCAAGGGCGCAACGAGTGCACCGGGGAGCTGTTTTTT. It is translated as CASSQGRNECTGELFF.

The chain recombines TRBV9 with TRBJ2-2, with a possible D match to TRBD1 (6 bases). Per germline, CDR1 SGDLS and CDR2 YYNGEE. This CDR3 contains 14 residues. The V gene lost 4 bases and the J gene lost 6 bases, with 13 bases spanning the gap. The CDR3 nucleotides are TGTGCCAGCAGCCCACAGGGATTGTCCGGGGAGCTGTTTTTT. The encoded protein is CASSPQGLSGELFF.

The J gene is TRBJ2-3, the V gene TRBV7-6; the D gene is possibly TRBD1 (6 bases). Germline V gene data show CDR1 as SGHVS and CDR2 as FNYEAQ. Between the trimmed V and J ends, which lost 7 bases and 5 bases, there was a span of 13 bases. This CDR3 has 13 amino acids. For the CDR3, the DNA is TGTGCCAGCACCTCCCAAGGGGGAGATACGCAGTATTTT. It encodes CASTSQGGDTQYF.

The chain employs TRBV4-2 and TRBJ2-5; TRBD2 matches at 12 bases. Germline V gene data show CDR1 as LGHNA and CDR2 as YNFKEQ. J gave up 4 bases and V 0 bases, and 9 bases lay outside the gene matches. CDR3 size: 18 residues. CDR3 in DNA: TGTGCCAGCAGCCAAGATCCTAGCGGGGGGGCCGATCGAGAGACCCAGTACTTC. It specifies CASSQDPSGGADRETQYF.

This chain connects TRBV29-1 to TRBJ1-1; D remains unclear. Trimming cost V 6 bases and J 2 bases, with 7 bases left between them. Germline V gene sequence: CDR1 SQVTM, CDR2 ANQGSEA. This CDR3 is built from 11 residues. CDR3 DNA: TGCAGCGTATCACCAAACACTGAAGCTTTCTTT. It yields the protein CSVSPNTEAFF.

The chain is built from TRBV5-1 and TRBJ2-7, with D perhaps TRBD1 (6 bases). Trimming stripped 0 bases from V and 0 bases from J, with 10 bases between. Germline V lookup: CDR1 SGHRS, CDR2 YFSETQ. This CDR3 is 15 amino acids long. CDR3 region: CASSLETGSSYEQYF. The CDR3 nucleotides read TGCGCCAGCAGCTTGGAGACAGGAAGCTCCTACGAGCAGTACTTC. Drawing the rest from reference TRBV5-1 and TRBJ2-7, the complete variable domain is KAGVTQTPRYLIKTRGQQVTLSCSPISGHRSVSWYQQTPGQGLQFLFEYFSETQRNKGNFPGRFSGRQFSNSRSEMNVSTLELGDSALYLCASSLETGSSYEQYFGPGTRLTVT.

V gene TRBV19 combines with J gene TRBJ2-7, with D unresolved. CDR3 length: 13 amino acids. V was clipped by 5 bases and J by 0 bases, with 8 bases between them. The germline CDR1 and CDR2 sequences are LNHDA and SQIVND (reference sequence). In DNA, the CDR3 is TGTGCCAGTAGTCTGACACCCTCCTACGAGCAGTACTTC. Amino acids: CASSLTPSYEQYF. The complete variable domain, with remaining parts taken from reference TRBV19 and TRBJ2-7, reads DGGITQSPKYLFRKEGQNVTLSCEQNLNHDAMYWYRQDPGQGLRLIYYSQIVNDFQKGDIAEGYSVSREKKESFPLTVTSAQKNPTAFYLCASSLTPSYEQYFGPGTRLTVT.

This clonotype was seen a few times. V and J are TRBV18 and TRBJ2-1; 8 bases agree with TRBD1. V trimming: 6 bases; J trimming: 9 bases; junction bases outside the gene matches: 4. This CDR3 has 12 residues. Germline V gene sequence: CDR1 KGHSH, CDR2 LQKENI. As DNA, the CDR3 is TGTGCCAGCTCCCCAGGGGGCGGTGAGCAGTTCTTC. Translating it yields CASSPGGGEQFF.

The genes are TRBV12-3 or TRBV12-4 and TRBJ1-2, with 7 positions matching TRBD1. The V segment lost 5 bases and the J segment 5 bases; nucleotides outside the gene matches: 5. There are 13 residues in the CDR3. The CDR3 sequence is CASSPGQVYGYTF. CDR3 coding DNA: TGTGCCAGCAGTCCAGGACAGGTTTATGGCTACACCTTC.

The chain links TRBV20-1 to TRBJ1-6, with 7 bases fitting TRBD1. Losses at the gene ends were 4 bases for V and 4 bases for J; bases not matched to a gene: 22. The CDR3 has 20 residues. The germline gives CDR1 DFQATT, CDR2 SNEGSKA (reference sequence). The CDR3 sequence: CSAIGPPTGVPAPYNSPLHF. The CDR3 DNA is TGCAGTGCTATTGGGCCCCCTACAGGGGTGCCTGCTCCTTATAATTCACCCCTCCACTTT.

The CDR3 DNA sequence: TGTGCCAGCAGCGATCGGGACCGCACGAACACCGGGGAGCTGTTTTTT. Translating gives CASSDRDRTNTGELFF. This chain uses TRBV9 with TRBJ2-2; tentatively, D is TRBD1 or TRBD2 (5 bases each). V lost 3 bases and J 0 bases, leaving 12 bases between the germline ends. Germline V gene lookup returns CDR1 SGDLS and CDR2 YYNGEE. This CDR3 contains 16 residues.

The chain uses TRBV9 and TRBJ1-1; D might be TRBD1 (5 bases). The CDR3 spans 15 residues. Germline CDR1 SGDLS, CDR2 YYNGEE. V was cut by 2 bases and J by 2 bases, with 13 bases left in between. The CDR3 coding sequence is TGTGCCAGCAGCGTTTCTGGGGGTTCCAACACTGAAGCTTTCTTT. It translates to CASSVSGGSNTEAFF.

The rearrangement joins TRBV7-7 to TRBJ2-5; D might be TRBD2 (6 bases). Trimming removed 1 base from V and 1 base from J, with 10 bases in between. The CDR3 has 15 amino acids. The V gene's germline CDR1 is SSHAT and CDR2 FNYEAQ (reference sequence). This CDR3 is CASSLGSGIQETQYF. The CDR3 nucleotides read TGTGCCAGCAGCTTAGGTAGCGGAATCCAAGAGACCCAGTACTTC.

The rearrangement links TRBV2 to TRBJ1-2; D perhaps matches TRBD1 (5 bases). Germline-derived CDR1 and CDR2 are SNHLY and FYNNEI. The CDR3 runs to 14 residues. V lost 6 bases and J lost 3, with 14 bases in between. This CDR3 reads CASSPRVNHYGYTF. The CDR3 nucleotides read TGTGCCAGCAGCCCCAGGGTAAACCACTATGGCTACACCTTC. Variable domain in full (rest from reference TRBV2 and TRBJ1-2): EPEVTQTPSHQVTQMGQEVILRCVPISNHLYFYWYRQILGQKVEFLVSFYNNEISEKSEIFDDQFSVERPDGSNFTLKIRSTKLEDSAMYFCASSPRVNHYGYTFGSGTRLTVV.

This clonotype was detected once. The chain has TRBV7-2 and TRBJ1-2; maybe TRBD1 (5 bases). Germline CDR1 and CDR2: SGHTA and FQGNSA. The CDR3 is 16 residues long. V was trimmed by 5 bases and J by 0 bases, leaving 16 bases between them. The CDR3 DNA reads TGTGCCAGCAGCCGCCTATTTCAGGGAGCTAACTATGGCTACACCTTC. Residues: CASSRLFQGANYGYTF.

The chain joins TRBV13 to TRBJ2-2; no definite D call. V dropped 6 bases and J dropped 6 bases, with 8 bases sitting between them. CDR3 length: 12 residues. The V gene's germline CDR1 is PRHDT and CDR2 FYEKMQ (reference sequence). CDR3 loop: CASSNSSGELFF. The CDR3, as DNA: TGTGCCAGCAGTAACTCCTCCGGGGAGCTGTTTTTT.